This T cell receptor (beta chain) was recorded in a study of PD-1 blockade in mismatch repair-deficient tumors. The V gene end was trimmed by 4 bases and the J gene end by 5 bases; junction bases not matched to a gene: 7. Germline V gene lookup returns CDR1 SGDLS and CDR2 YYNGEE. The CDR3 totals 15 residues. Produced via immunoSEQ multiplex PCR; TCRdb's table is partial and in-frame only. The data hold about 14,000 clones, with roughly 84% observed a single time. To note about this clone: Its cognate antigen is unknown.

The time point is: approximately 10-day in vitro stimulation with candidate neoantigen peptide 4. PCR or immunohistochemistry showed mismatch repair deficiency in every enrolled patient. Each of several ELISpot-reactive candidate peptides was used for roughly 10-day stimulation. Clone fold changes were calculated against an identical culture without peptide. Study results and limitations: After pembrolizumab, tumor-resident clones rose rapidly, then generally contracted before radiologic responses.

The clonotype comes from an adult with mismatch repair-deficient cancer. The rearrangement links TRBV9 to TRBJ2-5; 11 bases align to TRBD2. The starting material was cells cultured in vitro, obtained from a patient treated with pembrolizumab. CDR3 amino acids: CASSPTSGDGETQYF. CDR3 DNA sequence: TGTGCCAGCAGCCCGACTAGCGGGGACGGCGAGACCCAGTACTTC.